The 29 T cell receptor beta chains given below trace back to one sample, sequenced in a study of blood T cell repertoires in COVID-19. Data came from immunoSEQ multiplex PCR; TCRdb stores just in-frame clones and leaves some out. The sample has roughly 200,000 clones, approximately 83% seen once. Specimen: peripheral blood. These receptors all come from a human donor with active or convalescent COVID-19. The donor label of this sample is uncertain.

The V call is TRBV7-3, the J call TRBJ2-1; 12 bases agree with TRBD2. The CDR3 runs 16 residues. Trimming cost V 4 bases and J 6 bases; bases outside gene matches: 7. Germline loops: CDR1 SGHTA, CDR2 FQGTGA. The DNA of the CDR3 is TGTGCCAGCAGCTCTGCTAGCGGGGGGGCTCTCAATGAGCAGTTCTTC. Its translation is CASSSASGGALNEQFF.

V usage is TRBV19 and J usage is TRBJ1-1, with a tentative D call TRBD1 (6 bases). This CDR3 region has 15 residues. V shed 6 bases and J shed 1 base, with 15 bases lying between them. Germline CDR1 LNHDA, CDR2 SQIVND (reference sequence). The CDR3 protein is CASRDRTARNTEAFF. The DNA for the CDR3 is TGTGCCAGTAGGGACCGGACAGCAAGGAACACTGAAGCTTTCTTT.

The rearrangement links TRBV4-3 to TRBJ2-2, with 7 bases that match TRBD1. V lost 1 base and J lost 4; bases outside the gene matches: 3. The CDR3 has 15 amino acids. Looked up from germline, CDR1 is LGHNA and CDR2 is YSLEER. CDR3 DNA sequence: TGCGCCAGCAGCCAAGTTGGGACAGCCACCGGGGAGCTGTTTTTT. Translated, it gives CASSQVGTATGELFF.

The gene calls are TRBV18 and TRBJ2-7; no definite D call. Per germline, CDR1 KGHSH and CDR2 LQKENI. The CDR3 sequence is 13 residues long. The V gene lost 0 bases and the J gene lost 3 bases, with 6 bases spanning the gap. CDR3 protein: CASSPPNNYEQYF. Written as DNA, the CDR3 is TGTGCCAGCTCACCACCGAACAACTACGAGCAGTACTTC.

The chain joins TRBV30 to TRBJ2-7, with 8 positions matching TRBD1. V gave up 4 bases and J gave up 1 base; unmatched junction bases: 9. The CDR3 sequence is 15 residues long. Germline assignment: CDR1 GTSNPN and CDR2 SVGIG (reference sequence). The CDR3 region is CAWKQPDRESYEQYF. CDR3 nucleotide sequence: TGTGCCTGGAAACAGCCGGACAGGGAGTCCTACGAGCAGTACTTC. Full variable domain (rest looked up from reference TRBV30 and TRBJ2-7): SQTIHQWPATLVQPVGSPLSLECTVEGTSNPNLYWYRQAAGRGLQLLFYSVGIGQISSEVPQNLSASRPQDRQFILSSKKLLLSDSGFYLCAWKQPDRESYEQYFGPGTRLTVT.

This clone was seen just once. This chain links TRBV19 with TRBJ2-6; D ambiguous. Trimming left V 6 bases short and J 4 bases short, with 10 bases between. The length of the CDR3 is 14 residues. Germline CDR1 reads LNHDA; CDR2 reads SQIVND (reference sequence). The CDR3 loop reads CASRPRGGANVLTF. Here the CDR3 DNA reads TGTGCCAGTAGGCCCAGAGGCGGGGCCAACGTCCTGACTTTC.

The chain links TRBV7-8 to TRBJ2-1, with TRBD1 matching 9 bases. The germline V gene encodes CDR1 SGHVS and CDR2 FQNEAQ. This CDR3 has 14 residues. After removal of 5 bases from V and 8 bases from J, the junction contained 7 bases not matched to a gene. The CDR3 DNA is TGTGCCAGCAGCATGGGACAGGGATTCGATGAGCAGTTCTTC. Translation: CASSMGQGFDEQFF. The full variable domain, rest sourced from reference TRBV7-8 and TRBJ2-1, is GAGVSQSPRYKVAKRGQDVALRCDPISGHVSLFWYQQALGQGPEFLTYFQNEAQLDKSGLPSDRFFAERPEGSVSTLKIQRTQQEDSAVYLCASSMGQGFDEQFFGPGTRLTVL.

This clone is a singleton in its sample. The chain has TRBV9 and TRBJ1-2; D possibly corresponds to TRBD1 (6 bases). Trimming shortened V by 0 bases and J by 1 base, and 10 bases separated the two germline ends. CDR3 length: 15 residues. CDR1 is SGDLS, CDR2 YYNGEE, per germline. The CDR3 region has the DNA TGTGCCAGCAGCGTAGTCCCAGGGGATAACTATGGCTACACCTTC. This sequence encodes CASSVVPGDNYGYTF.

This sequence joins TRBV7-9 and TRBJ2-7; D is unresolved. Trimming left V 3 bases short and J 5 bases short, with 8 bases between. Germline V gives CDR1 SEHNR, CDR2 FQNEAQ (reference sequence). The CDR3 extends over 12 amino acids. The DNA for the CDR3 is TGTGCCAGCAGCTTTCCCCTCCACGAGCAGTACTTC. It translates to CASSFPLHEQYF.

This chain joins TRBV7-2 and TRBJ2-1; 9 bases match TRBD2. The CDR3 length is 15 residues. The junction had 9 bases not matched to a gene; V was cut back by 3 bases and J by 9 bases. The germline V gene has CDR1 SGHTA and CDR2 FQGNSA. The CDR3 spells CASSFLAGAPGEQFF. The CDR3 nucleotides are TGTGCCAGCAGCTTCTTAGCGGGGGCCCCAGGTGAGCAGTTCTTC.

The chain is built from TRBV4-1 and TRBJ1-3; perhaps TRBD1 as D (5 bases). V gave up 0 bases and J gave up 4 bases, with 10 bases separating them. The CDR3 totals 15 residues. The V gene's germline CDR1 is MGHRA and CDR2 YSYEKL. Here the CDR3 reads CASSQDRAAGNTIYF. The CDR3 DNA is TGCGCCAGCAGCCAAGACAGGGCTGCAGGAAACACCATATATTTT.

V and J are TRBV6-2 or TRBV6-3 and TRBJ2-3; D is perhaps TRBD2 (5 bases). CDR1 MNHEY and CDR2 SVGEGT come from the germline V gene. This CDR3 comprises 17 residues. Deletions cut 2 bases from V and 3 bases from J, with 18 bases between. The CDR3 bases are TGTGCCAGCAGTTACATCGAGGGAAGAGGGAAAACAGATACGCAGTATTTT. Translated: CASSYIEGRGKTDTQYF.

The chain carries TRBV5-1 and TRBJ2-2, with 13 positions matching TRBD2. This CDR3 region has 16 residues. Germline CDR1 and CDR2: SGHRS and YFSETQ. V shed 3 bases and J 7 bases; nucleotides not matched to a gene: 6. CDR3 protein: CASSSRTSGGFGELFF. The CDR3 DNA sequence: TGCGCCAGCAGCTCACGGACTAGCGGGGGATTCGGGGAGCTGTTTTTT.

The chain combines TRBV28 with TRBJ2-7; a weak D match, TRBD2 (6 bases). The CDR3 sequence is 13 residues long. Trimming left V 8 bases short and J 3 bases short, with 14 bases between. CDR1 MDHEN and CDR2 SYDVKM come from the germline V gene. DNA of the CDR3: TGTGCCAGCGCACCCGGGAGTCTCTACGAGCAGTACTTC. Amino acids: CASAPGSLYEQYF.

The chain joins TRBV28 to TRBJ1-1, with 7 bases aligning to TRBD1. There are 14 residues in the CDR3. Unmatched junction bases numbered 8, after V lost 5 bases and J lost 5 bases. Germline-derived CDR1 and CDR2 are MDHEN and SYDVKM. CDR3 in DNA: TGTGCCAGCAGTCCAGGGGGGAGCAGGACTGAAGCTTTCTTT. Translation: CASSPGGSRTEAFF.

For the CDR3, the DNA is TGCGCCAGCAGCTGGGGGGTCGGGGTCACCGGGGAGCTGTTTTTT. Translating gives CASSWGVGVTGELFF. V is TRBV5-1 and J is TRBJ2-2; D is perhaps TRBD2 (6 bases). CDR1 SGHRS and CDR2 YFSETQ come from the germline V gene. There are 15 residues in the CDR3. The V and J ends lost 3 bases and 4 bases respectively, with 13 bases between them.

J is TRBJ1-4 and V is TRBV7-9; 9 nucleotides line up with TRBD1. The CDR3 runs 14 residues. J gave up 6 bases and V 8 bases, and 7 bases lay outside the gene matches. CDR1 and CDR2 from the germline V gene are SEHNR and FQNEAQ (reference sequence). The CDR3 sequence: CASSMGQGDEKLFF. CDR3 in DNA: TGTGCCAGCTCGATGGGACAGGGCGATGAAAAACTGTTTTTT.

This clone was recorded once. The chain recombines TRBV2 with TRBJ2-1; D is unresolved. Germline V gene lookup returns CDR1 SNHLY and CDR2 FYNNEI. The V end lost 6 bases, the J end lost 4 bases, and 13 bases lay between the germline ends. CDR3 length: 14 amino acids. CDR3 region: CASSYPPSYNEQFF. DNA for the CDR3: TGTGCCAGCAGCTACCCCCCCTCGTACAATGAGCAGTTCTTC.

Regarding this clone: This CDR3 is also generated by other DNA sequences in the sample. CDR3 protein: CASSSQGTEAFF. As DNA, the CDR3 is TGTGCCAGTAGTAGTCAGGGCACTGAAGCTTTCTTT. This chain uses TRBV19 with TRBJ1-1; the D gene is possibly TRBD1 (5 bases). The CDR3 spans 12 residues. V was trimmed by 4 bases and J by 4 bases, leaving 7 bases between them. Germline V gives CDR1 LNHDA, CDR2 SQIVND (reference sequence).

The chain couples TRBV11-3 to TRBJ2-7, with D unclear. The CDR3 has 14 residues. V lost 2 bases and J 0 bases, leaving 8 bases between the germline ends. Germline CDR1 reads SGHNT; CDR2 reads YENEEA. The CDR3 nucleotides read TGTGCCAGCAGCTTACCAGGAAGCTCCTACGAGCAGTACTTC. Amino acids: CASSLPGSSYEQYF.

The J gene is TRBJ2-7, the V gene TRBV7-9; D is perhaps TRBD2 (6 bases). V was shortened by 5 bases and J by 2 bases, with 16 bases between the two germline ends. Germline V gene lookup returns CDR1 SEHNR and CDR2 FQNEAQ (reference sequence). The CDR3 has 15 residues. CDR3 region: CASSPSRDSPYEQYF. The CDR3 nucleotides read TGTGCCAGCAGCCCGTCGCGGGACTCACCCTACGAGCAGTACTTC.

The genes are TRBV18 and TRBJ2-3; a possible D gene is TRBD1 (6 bases). Trimming cost V 0 bases and J 4 bases, with 8 bases left between them. The CDR3 totals 14 residues. The germline V gene encodes CDR1 KGHSH and CDR2 LQKENI. This chain's CDR3 is CASSPPGGPDTQYF. DNA of the CDR3: TGTGCCAGCTCACCACCAGGGGGTCCAGATACGCAGTATTTT.

V and J are TRBV14 and TRBJ2-1; TRBD2 matches 8 bases. Germline V gene lookup returns CDR1 SGHDN and CDR2 FVKESK. The CDR3 covers 16 residues. The junction had 10 bases not matched to a gene; V was cut back by 5 bases and J by 4 bases. The CDR3 nucleotides read TGTGCCAGCAGCGATGCTAAGGTAGCGGGATACAATGAGCAGTTCTTC. Its protein product is CASSDAKVAGYNEQFF.

This clone came up once. The rearrangement uses TRBV6-5 and TRBJ2-1; 8 bases map to TRBD1. The J segment lost 7 bases and the V segment lost 4 bases, leaving 9 bases of the junction unmatched. The CDR3 sequence is 15 residues long. The V gene's germline CDR1 is MNHEY and CDR2 SVGAGI. The CDR3 reads CASSSQGAPHNEQFF. CDR3 DNA sequence: TGTGCCAGCAGTTCCCAGGGGGCTCCCCATAATGAGCAGTTCTTC.

The J gene is TRBJ2-5, the V gene TRBV9; tentative D call: TRBD2 (6 bases). This CDR3 is built from 15 residues. V was clipped by 3 bases and J by 3 bases, with 15 bases between them. CDR1 and CDR2 (germline): SGDLS, YYNGEE. DNA of the CDR3: TGTGCCAGCAGCGAGGAGGGGTCCGGAAAAGAGACCCAGTACTTC. Its translation: CASSEEGSGKETQYF.

Worth noting for this clone: An end of the junction differs from the germline gene, which may be a read error. This sequence joins TRBV11-2 and TRBJ2-1; 9 bases are shared with TRBD2. CDR1 and CDR2 from the germline V gene are SGHAT and FQNNGV. The CDR3 has 19 amino acids. This CDR3 is CARSTPGPTGGGAPDEQFF. The CDR3, as DNA: TGTGCCCGCAGCACGCCGGGGCCAACGGGCGGGGGGGCTCCAGATGAGCAGTTCTTC.

This chain connects TRBV6-6 to TRBJ2-1; D gene uncertain. The V gene lost 0 bases and the J gene lost 5 bases, with 8 bases spanning the gap. The germline gives CDR1 MNHNY, CDR2 SVGAGI (reference sequence). CDR3 length equals 14 residues. This chain's CDR3 is CASSYSTANNEQFF. In DNA form, the CDR3 reads TGTGCCAGCAGTTACTCAACAGCTAACAATGAGCAGTTCTTC.

Turning to this clone: A junction boundary mismatches the germline segment, possibly from a read error. V usage is TRBV5-4 and J usage is TRBJ1-2; 7 bases map to TRBD1. The CDR3 consists of 15 residues. Germline V gene lookup returns CDR1 SGHNT and CDR2 YYREEE (reference sequence). Written as DNA, the CDR3 is TGTGCCACCAGCCTTAGACAGGGTATTCACTATGGCTACACCTTC. Residues: CATSLRQGIHYGYTF.

The chain couples TRBV7-2 to TRBJ2-6; D is ambiguous. Trimming took 5 bases from V and 0 from J, leaving 14 bases between them. Germline lookup yields CDR1 SGHTA and CDR2 FQGNSA. The CDR3 loop spans 17 amino acids. For the CDR3, the DNA is TGTGCCAGCAGCAGATTGGTGACGGGCTCTGGGGCCAACGTCCTGACTTTC. Its protein is CASSRLVTGSGANVLTF.